The rows below give T cell receptor beta chains drawn from one sample of a study of cytomegalovirus exposure and HLA in healthy donors. Profiled with immunoSEQ multiplex PCR; TCRdb holds only in-frame clones, not every one. Of 85,000 to 100,000 clones in the sample, 55% to 65% were seen once. The sample consisted of PBMCs. All receptors come from a human donor in good health. Each CDR3 is given with its conserved first and last residue. The D gene is left open where the match is weak. Not every row has a clone size; where given, it reads once, few, many or a size class.

D gene,J gene,clone size,V gene,CDR3 DNA,CDR3 protein
TRBD1,TRBJ1-6,once,TRBV7-2,TGTGCCAGCAGTTCTACAGGGGGTTCACCCCTCCACTTT,CASSSTGGSPLHF
TRBD2,TRBJ2-7,.,TRBV7-3,TGTGCCAGCAGCACGAGGGGCGGGGGATTCTACGAGCAGTACTTC,CASSTRGGGFYEQYF
TRBD1,TRBJ1-2,.,TRBV7-2,TGTGCCAGCAGCGGGGGACAGGACCTCTATGGCTACACCTTC,CASSGGQDLYGYTF
TRBD1,TRBJ1-2,.,TRBV6-5,TGTGCCAGCAGGACGGACAGGGACTATGGCTACACCTTC,CASRTDRDYGYTF
TRBD2,TRBJ2-5,few,TRBV11-3,TGTGCCAGCAGCCCCGGGGGACGGGGGGACCAAGAGACCCAGTACTTC,CASSPGGRGDQETQYF
.,TRBJ1-3,few,TRBV9,TGTGCCAGCAGCGTACAAGCGGGCACTGGAAACACCATATATTTT,CASSVQAGTGNTIYF
TRBD2,TRBJ2-1,few,TRBV7-9,TGTGCCAGCAGCTTAGTCAGCGGGGGAGCCAATGAGCAGTTCTTC,CASSLVSGGANEQFF
.,TRBJ1-1,few,TRBV9,TGTGCCAGCAGCCCCCAACAGATTATGAACACTGAAGCTTTCTTT,CASSPQQIMNTEAFF
.,TRBJ1-2,.,TRBV6-5,TGTGCCAGCAGTTACCAAAACTATGGCTACACCTTC,CASSYQNYGYTF
TRBD1,TRBJ1-4,.,TRBV5-1,TGCGCCAGCAGCCTGGACAGGGGCGGTGAAAAACTGTTTTTT,CASSLDRGGEKLFF
TRBD1,TRBJ2-5,.,TRBV5-6,TGTGCCAGCAGCTCCACAGGGGGGATAATTGAGACCCAGTACTTC,CASSSTGGIIETQYF
TRBD1,TRBJ2-1,.,TRBV20-1,TGCAGTGCCACACAGGGGTATGAGCAGTTCTTC,CSATQGYEQFF
TRBD1,TRBJ1-1,.,TRBV10-3,TGTGCCATCAGTCCGCACTCGGGACAGCAGGACACTGAAGCTTTCTTT,CAISPHSGQQDTEAFF
.,TRBJ2-2,.,TRBV7-2,TGTGCCAGCAGCTTAGTAGGCAGGGACGGGGAGCTGTTTTTT,CASSLVGRDGELFF
.,TRBJ1-1,.,TRBV7-9,TGTGCCAGCAGCTCCCCGGGGGGCCCCACTGAAGCTTTCTTT,CASSSPGGPTEAFF
.,TRBJ1-3,.,TRBV5-5,TGTGCCAGCCTGCTCGGGGACTCTGGAAACACCATATATTTT,CASLLGDSGNTIYF
.,TRBJ2-5,.,TRBV15,TGTGCCACCAGCAGAGACTTGGAGGAGACCCAGTACTTC,CATSRDLEETQYF
.,TRBJ1-1,.,TRBV7-9,TGTGCCAGCAGCGAAACGGGCACTGAAGCTTTCTTT,CASSETGTEAFF
.,TRBJ2-5,.,TRBV30,TGTGCCTGGACCAACTCAGGGAGGGAGACCCAGTACTTC,CAWTNSGRETQYF
TRBD1,TRBJ2-5,.,TRBV2,TGTGCCAGTACGACAGGGCGGTTCGAGACCCAGTACTTC,CASTTGRFETQYF
.,TRBJ2-7,few,TRBV9,TGTGCCAGCAGCACCGGGACACCCTCCTCCTACGAGCAGTACTTC,CASSTGTPSSYEQYF
TRBD2,TRBJ2-5,.,TRBV5-4,TGTGCCAGCAGCTTGGCGGCGGGGGGGCTGGAGACCCAGTACTTC,CASSLAAGGLETQYF
TRBD1,TRBJ2-2,.,TRBV6-1,TGTGCCATAGGGACAGGGTGGACCGGGGAGCTGTTTTTT,CAIGTGWTGELFF
.,TRBJ2-3,few,TRBV12-5,TGTGCTAGTGGTTTGGACTTGGATACGCAGTATTTT,CASGLDLDTQYF
.,TRBJ1-5,.,TRBV10-3,TGTGCCATCAGCCGGGAGGCATTGCGGCATAATCAGCCCCAGCATTTT,CAISREALRHNQPQHF
.,TRBJ2-3,.,TRBV9,TGTGCCAGCAGCCCTCGCCAGCGGGCTAGCACAGATACGCAGTATTTT,CASSPRQRASTDTQYF
TRBD1,TRBJ2-2,.,TRBV7-9,TGTGCCAGCAGTGGACAGGGGAACACCGGGGAGCTGTTTTTT,CASSGQGNTGELFF
.,TRBJ2-5,.,TRBV7-6,TGTGCCAGCAGCTTATTGGCGGGAGAGACCCAGTACTTC,CASSLLAGETQYF
.,TRBJ2-3,few,TRBV4-2,TGTGCCAGCAGCCACGAGGGCACAGATACGCAGTATTTT,CASSHEGTDTQYF
.,TRBJ1-6,.,TRBV15,TGTGCCACCAGCAGAGATACAGGGAGGGATAATTCACCCCTCCACTTT,CATSRDTGRDNSPLHF
TRBD1,TRBJ1-2,.,TRBV9,TGTGCCAGCAGCACCGAGACAGGGGACTATGGCTACACCTTC,CASSTETGDYGYTF
.,TRBJ2-3,.,TRBV9,TGTGCCAGCAGCGATTTTGTTCAGCGCGGGAAGGCAGATACGCAGTATTTT,CASSDFVQRGKADTQYF
TRBD2,TRBJ2-7,.,TRBV7-9,TGTGCCAGCAGCTTAGGCGGGGGTTACGAGCAGTACTTC,CASSLGGGYEQYF
TRBD2,TRBJ2-5,.,TRBV7-3,TGTGCCAGCAGCCCCCTGGGAGCGGGGGGGCAAGAGACCCAGTACTTC,CASSPLGAGGQETQYF
TRBD1,TRBJ2-7,.,TRBV30,TGTGCCTGGACAGGGGGATCCTACGAGCAGTACTTC,CAWTGGSYEQYF
.,TRBJ1-6,.,TRBV7-6,TGTGCCAGCAGCTTAGAATCTCAGGGTTCACCCCTCCACTTT,CASSLESQGSPLHF
.,TRBJ1-5,.,TRBV4-3,TGCGCCAGCAGCCAACAGGTACACAATCAGCCCCAGCATTTT,CASSQQVHNQPQHF
TRBD2,TRBJ2-7,few,TRBV5-1,TGCGCCAGCAGCCGACCGGGTGCGGGGGCCTACGAGCAGTACTTC,CASSRPGAGAYEQYF
.,TRBJ1-5,once,TRBV27,TGTGCCAGCAGCCCTAACCTCAATCAGCCCCAGCATTTT,CASSPNLNQPQHF
TRBD1,TRBJ2-1,.,TRBV7-8,TGTGCCAGCAGCAACCGGGACAGGGTCTCCTACAATGAGCAGTTCTTC,CASSNRDRVSYNEQFF
.,TRBJ1-1,.,TRBV18,TGTGCCAGCTCACCACCGGGAGGGGCAACTGAAGCTTTCTTT,CASSPPGGATEAFF
TRBD2,TRBJ2-5,.,TRBV2,TGTGCCAGCAGGACCGGGACTAGATCTCGAGAGGCCCAGTACTTC,CASRTGTRSREAQYF
TRBD1,TRBJ1-1,few,TRBV5-1,TGCGCCAGCAGCGGTCCCGGGACAGGGAGGGAGGCTGAAGCTTTCTTT,CASSGPGTGREAEAFF
TRBD1,TRBJ1-6,.,TRBV5-1,TGCGCCAGCAGCTTGGACAGGGGGAATTCACCCCTCCACTTT,CASSLDRGNSPLHF
TRBD2,TRBJ2-3,.,TRBV6-5,TGTGCCAGCACCAAAGCGGGGGGGCATGGAGATACGCAGTATTTT,CASTKAGGHGDTQYF
.,TRBJ2-7,.,TRBV5-1,TGCGCCAGCAGCCCACCGGAGTTATACGAGCAGTACTTC,CASSPPELYEQYF
.,TRBJ1-2,.,TRBV2,TGTGCCAGCAGTGAAGTCCCGACAGAGAACTATGGCTACACCTTC,CASSEVPTENYGYTF
.,TRBJ2-1,.,TRBV5-1,TGCGCCAGCAGCTTGCCCCCCCGGGATGAGCAGTTCTTC,CASSLPPRDEQFF
TRBD2,TRBJ2-1,.,TRBV5-1,TGCGCCAGCAGCTCGGGACTAGCGGGGGAGAATGAGCAGTTCTTC,CASSSGLAGENEQFF
TRBD1,TRBJ1-2,.,TRBV10-3,TGTGCCACCAATGACAGGGGGGATTGTGGCTACACCTTC,CATNDRGDCGYTF
.,TRBJ1-1,few,TRBV29-1,TGCAGCGTTGAACAGGGAGGGAACACTGAAGCTTTCTTT,CSVEQGGNTEAFF
.,TRBJ1-1,few,TRBV29-1,TGCAGCGGCTCACGTGGACAGATAAACACTGAAGCTTTCTTT,CSGSRGQINTEAFF
.,TRBJ2-5,.,TRBV7-9,TGTGCCAGCAGCTTTCTAGGACGGGATCTCCAGTACCAAGAGACCCAGTACTTC,CASSFLGRDLQYQETQYF
TRBD2,TRBJ2-3,few,TRBV5-1,TGCGCCAGCAGCTTGGTGGCTAGCGGGGATAGCACAGATACGCAGTATTTT,CASSLVASGDSTDTQYF
TRBD1,TRBJ1-5,few,TRBV10-3,TGTGCCATCAGGGGACAGGGACCTAATCAGCCCCAGCATTTT,CAIRGQGPNQPQHF